This T cell receptor beta chain was documented in a study of cytomegalovirus exposure and HLA in healthy donors. At the level of the study: It was reported in a later analysis that the approximately 120 validation repertoires used the same platform as the approximately 650 first-cohort repertoires. Study conclusions and caveats: A list of about 160 TCR beta chains associated with cytomegalovirus was given.

V was cut by 1 base and J by 0 bases, with 11 bases left in between. CDR3 length: 15 residues. Per germline, CDR1 SGHRS and CDR2 YFSETQ. Method: immunoSEQ multiplex PCR; TCRdb's copy keeps in-frame clones and lacks some. The sample has fewer than 200,000 clones; about 90% are singletons. This clone has just one count. Its matching antigen is unknown. The chain combines TRBV5-1 with TRBJ2-7, with D unresolved. This receptor was obtained from a woman aged 18-29 years in good health and CMV-seropositive. Sequenced sample: PBMCs. Here the CDR3 DNA reads TGCGCCAGCAGCTTGAGTTTACAGACCTCCTACGAGCAGTACTTC. Its protein is CASSLSLQTSYEQYF.